These 17 T cell receptor beta chains were sequenced from one sample in a study of blood T cell repertoires in COVID-19. Repertoires were generated with immunoSEQ multiplex PCR, while TCRdb's copy carries only in-frame clones and drops some. Seen here are roughly 180,000 clones, 60% to 85% observed once, and the top ten hold 15% to 20%. Sequencing input: peripheral blood. Receptor source: a man between 60 and 70 years old with active or convalescent COVID-19.

This clone is a singleton in its sample. The J gene is TRBJ2-7, the V gene TRBV15; 11 positions match TRBD2. After removal of 3 bases from V and 7 bases from J, the junction contained 8 bases not matched to a gene. CDR1 and CDR2 from the germline V gene are LNHNV and YYDKDF (reference sequence). The CDR3 length is 15 residues. CDR3 loop: CATSSIAGGSEEQYF. CDR3 bases: TGTGCCACCAGCAGTATAGCGGGAGGGTCGGAAGAGCAGTACTTC.

V and J are TRBV29-1 and TRBJ2-2; 8 nucleotides line up with TRBD2. The CDR3 has 16 amino acids. CDR1 is SQVTM, CDR2 ANQGSEA, per germline. Trimming took 0 bases from V and 3 from J; bases not matched to a gene: 6. CDR3 nucleotide sequence: TGCAGCGTTGAAGATCGGAAGCGGGGGCACACCGGGGAGCTGTTTTTT. This encodes CSVEDRKRGHTGELFF.

The rearrangement joins TRBV4-3 to TRBJ2-3; TRBD2 agrees at 13 bases. From germline, CDR1 is LGHNA and CDR2 YSLEER. The CDR3 consists of 22 residues. The J segment lost 0 bases and the V segment lost 3 bases, leaving 18 bases of the junction unmatched. CDR3 bases: TGCGCCAGCAGCCAGGGTTTCGCGGGACTAGCGGGACGTGCCTCTAGCACAGATACGCAGTATTTT. Amino acid sequence: CASSQGFAGLAGRASSTDTQYF.

The sample holds one count of this clone. The CDR3 DNA follows: TGTGCCAGCAGTCCCCCGAACAGGGCCAACTATGGCTACACCTTC. Encoded protein: CASSPPNRANYGYTF. The V and J genes are TRBV28 and TRBJ1-2, with D tentatively TRBD1 (6 bases). The germline V and J ends were trimmed by 5 bases and 2 bases, with 15 bases remaining between them. The CDR3 spans 15 residues. Germline-derived CDR1 and CDR2 are MDHEN and SYDVKM.

V and J are TRBV5-1 and TRBJ2-4; 11 bases agree with TRBD1. The trim removed 0 bases at V and 0 bases at J, leaving 5 bases unmatched. The CDR3 covers 18 residues. Germline V CDR1 and CDR2: SGHRS, YFSETQ. CDR3 region: CASSLVGTGGLAKNIQYF. In DNA, the CDR3 is TGCGCCAGCAGCTTGGTCGGGACAGGGGGTCTAGCCAAAAACATTCAGTACTTC.

The chain joins TRBV4-3 to TRBJ2-7; 8 bases agree with TRBD1. This CDR3 is 15 amino acids long. V shed 0 bases, J shed 7 bases, and the junction held 8 bases outside the gene matches. Germline V gives CDR1 LGHNA, CDR2 YSLEER. Here the CDR3 reads CASSQDRGQAREQYF. CDR3 nucleotide sequence: TGCGCCAGCAGCCAAGATCGGGGACAGGCGAGGGAGCAGTACTTC.

This clone has only one observation. This chain uses TRBV29-1 with TRBJ2-5, with a weak D call TRBD2 (5 bases). Germline V gives CDR1 SQVTM, CDR2 ANQGSEA. This CDR3 is 13 amino acids long. V lost 3 bases, J lost 5 bases, and 13 bases lay in between. CDR3 residues: CSVESPERETQYF. Here the CDR3 DNA reads TGCAGCGTTGAGAGTCCGGAGCGGGAGACCCAGTACTTC.

V and J are TRBV4-2 and TRBJ1-3; D remains unclear. Per the germline V gene, CDR1 is LGHNA and CDR2 is YNFKEQ. The V end was cut by 2 bases, the J end by 0 bases, with 8 bases between. This CDR3 comprises 15 residues. The CDR3 spells CASSQIAGSGNTIYF. The CDR3 DNA reads TGTGCCAGCAGCCAAATCGCGGGCTCTGGAAACACCATATATTTT.

In this sample, this clone turned up a few times. The CDR3 DNA is TGTGCCAGCAGCTTGGGCAGCTCCTACGAGCAGTACTTC. Its protein product is CASSLGSSYEQYF. The gene calls are TRBV5-4 and TRBJ2-7; D not certain. V lost 0 bases to trimming and J lost 0 bases, with 4 bases between them. The CDR3 extends over 13 amino acids. Germline loops: CDR1 SGHNT, CDR2 YYREEE (reference sequence).

This clone came up once. The rearrangement joins TRBV20-1 to TRBJ1-2; D possibly corresponds to TRBD1 (6 bases). The CDR3 runs 14 residues. CDR1 is DFQATT, CDR2 SNEGSKA, per germline (reference sequence). The V end was cut by 3 bases, the J end by 3 bases, with 14 bases between. The CDR3 DNA follows: TGCAGTGCTAGTCAGGGGAACGGGCACTATGGCTACACCTTC. Amino acid sequence: CSASQGNGHYGYTF.

This clone was found a few times. This chain joins TRBV5-6 and TRBJ2-1; 13 positions match TRBD2. Trimming at V came to 2 bases and at J to 7 bases, leaving 12 bases not matched to a gene. The CDR3 spans 18 residues. CDR1 and CDR2 from the germline V gene are SGHDT and YYEEEE. The CDR3 is CASSLKPGLAGRTNEQFF. CDR3 nucleotides: TGTGCCAGCAGCTTAAAACCGGGACTAGCGGGAAGAACAAATGAGCAGTTCTTC.

Here the CDR3 DNA reads TGTGCCAGCAGTCCTCTGACAGGGCAAGGCACAGATACGCAGTATTTT. It yields the protein CASSPLTGQGTDTQYF. The V call is TRBV27, the J call TRBJ2-3; TRBD1 agrees at 7 bases. V lost 5 bases to trimming and J lost 1 base; unmatched junction nucleotides: 9. Germline V gene data show CDR1 as MNHEY and CDR2 as SMNVEV (reference sequence). The CDR3 is made up of 16 amino acids.

The V and J genes are TRBV12-5 and TRBJ2-1, with TRBD2 matching over 11 bases. Germline V gives CDR1 LGHNT, CDR2 FRNRAP. CDR3 length: 14 amino acids. V gave up 4 bases and J gave up 6 bases; unmatched junction bases: 2. CDR3 region: CASGWGLAANEQFF. DNA for the CDR3: TGTGCTAGTGGTTGGGGACTAGCGGCCAATGAGCAGTTCTTC.

This clone is a singleton in its sample. This chain links TRBV27 with TRBJ2-1, with D unresolved. Per germline, CDR1 MNHEY and CDR2 SMNVEV (reference sequence). V was shortened by 1 base and J by 9 bases, with 10 bases between the two germline ends. CDR3 size: 13 residues. The CDR3, as DNA: TGTGCCAGCAGTTTATTCATCGTCAGTGAGCAGTTCTTC. This gives the protein CASSLFIVSEQFF.

V usage is TRBV6-2 or TRBV6-3 and J usage is TRBJ2-1; 13 bases align to TRBD2. The length of the CDR3 is 16 residues. After removal of 0 bases from V and 7 bases from J, the junction contained 3 bases not matched to a gene. Germline loops: CDR1 MNHEY, CDR2 SVGEGT. The CDR3, as DNA: TGTGCCAGCAGTTACTCGACTAGCGGGAGGCTTAATGAGCAGTTCTTC. Protein: CASSYSTSGRLNEQFF.

The chain combines TRBV18 with TRBJ2-7; weak D call: TRBD1 (6 bases). The V end lost 2 bases, the J end lost 2 bases, and 10 bases lay between the germline ends. This CDR3 comprises 14 residues. Per the germline V gene, CDR1 is KGHSH and CDR2 is LQKENI. This chain's CDR3 is CASSPKGDTYEQYF. Here the CDR3 DNA reads TGTGCCAGCTCACCAAAGGGGGACACCTACGAGCAGTACTTC.

In this sample, this clone turned up once. CDR3 sequence: CASSSIAGRNYEQYF. CDR3 DNA sequence: TGTGCCAGCAGTTCCATAGCGGGTAGGAACTACGAGCAGTACTTC. This sequence joins TRBV6-5 and TRBJ2-7; the match to TRBD2 covers 7 bases. This CDR3 has 15 amino acids. Germline values: CDR1 MNHEY, CDR2 SVGAGI. With 4 bases clipped from V and 3 bases from J, the junction kept 9 bases outside the gene matches.